One sample yielded the 7 T cell receptor beta chains listed below, sequenced in a study of PD-1 blockade in mismatch repair-deficient tumors. Clones were read by immunoSEQ multiplex PCR, and TCRdb kept only the in-frame ones, dropping some. The sample has 90,000 to 120,000 clones, over 65% seen once. The sample here was peripheral blood, taken approximately 35 weeks after starting pembrolizumab. The receptors come from an adult with mismatch repair-deficient cancer.

This clone has a handful of counts. The V gene is TRBV2, the J gene TRBJ1-5; tentatively, D is TRBD1 (5 bases). The CDR3 sequence is 13 residues long. V shed 1 base and J shed 9 bases, with 10 bases lying between them. The germline gives CDR1 SNHLY, CDR2 FYNNEI. CDR3: CASSEGGSLPQHF. In nucleotides, the CDR3 is TGTGCCAGCAGTGAAGGGGGGTCTTTGCCCCAGCATTTT.

This clone was recorded a few times. J is TRBJ2-5 and V is TRBV7-3, with 12 positions matching TRBD2. The J segment lost 7 bases and the V segment lost 1 base, leaving 19 bases of the junction unmatched. Germline V gives CDR1 SGHTA, CDR2 FQGTGA. The CDR3 sequence is 20 residues long. CDR3 sequence reads: CASSLMGGLAGRAEVGTQYF. DNA of the CDR3: TGTGCCAGCAGCTTAATGGGGGGACTAGCGGGCCGGGCGGAGGTCGGGACCCAGTACTTC.

V gene TRBV27 combines with J gene TRBJ2-3; D is undetermined. Germline lookup yields CDR1 MNHEY and CDR2 SMNVEV (reference sequence). The CDR3 sequence is 15 residues long. V lost 0 bases to trimming and J lost 2 bases, with 9 bases between them. The CDR3 here is CASSLSGFSTDTQYF. The DNA for the CDR3 is TGTGCCAGCAGTTTATCGGGATTCTCCACAGATACGCAGTATTTT.

The table lists this clone with a few counts. The chain combines TRBV5-5 with TRBJ2-5, with TRBD2 matching over 12 bases. Germline loops: CDR1 SGHKS, CDR2 YYEKEE (reference sequence). The ends lost 4 bases at V and 5 bases at J; junction bases unmatched: 15. There are 18 residues in the CDR3. The DNA of the CDR3 is TGTGCCAGCAGCCCTCTTTTGGCTAGCGGGAGGGGAAAGGAGACCCAGTACTTC. It is translated as CASSPLLASGRGKETQYF. The variable domain in full, completed from reference TRBV5-5 and TRBJ2-5, reads DAGVTQSPTHLIKTRGQQVTLRCSPISGHKSVSWYQQVLGQGPQFIFQYYEKEERGRGNFPDRFSARQFPNYSSELNVNALLLGDSALYLCASSPLLASGRGKETQYFGPGTRLLVL.

This chain links TRBV5-4 with TRBJ2-7, with TRBD2 matching 7 bases. The trim removed 4 bases at V and 5 bases at J, leaving 21 bases unmatched. Germline V gene sequence: CDR1 SGHNT, CDR2 YYREEE (reference sequence). The CDR3 length is 18 residues. In nucleotides, the CDR3 is TGTGCCAGCAGCCCCACCCGGGTTTTCGCGGGAGAATCCCACGAGCAGTACTTC. Its protein product is CASSPTRVFAGESHEQYF.

This clone was seen once. The chain carries TRBV6-5 and TRBJ1-3; D unresolved. Germline assignment: CDR1 MNHEY and CDR2 SVGAGI. V was pared by 5 bases and J by 1 base, with 9 bases between. CDR3 length: 14 residues. Here the CDR3 reads CASSPGISGNTIYF. DNA for the CDR3: TGTGCCAGCAGTCCGGGGATATCTGGAAACACCATATATTTT.

The V gene is TRBV15, the J gene TRBJ2-7; 9 bases fit TRBD2. This CDR3 is built from 14 residues. V trimming: 1 base; J trimming: 4 bases; junction bases outside the gene matches: 2. Per the germline V gene, CDR1 is LNHNV and CDR2 is YYDKDF (reference sequence). Written as DNA, the CDR3 is TGTGCCACCAGCAGAGGTAGCGGGAGTTACGAGCAGTACTTC. Encoded protein: CATSRGSGSYEQYF.